This T cell receptor (beta chain) is drawn from a study of cytomegalovirus exposure and HLA in healthy donors. Study-wide context: Among the roughly 430 genotyped donors, just over 80% were placed in the Caucasian-associated ancestry cluster.

Study-level results: What a later analysis reportedly showed was that an Asian-associated ancestry cluster had fewer N-insertions than the approximately 700-donor mean. Several of the most significant clusters appeared, in a later analysis, to be linked to common viral pathogens.

Germline V gene lookup returns CDR1 SGHVS and CDR2 FQNEAQ. The CDR3 length is 16 residues. V was pared by 8 bases and J by 2 bases, with 22 bases between. 13 Jbeta primers and 60 Vbeta primers were used for the PCR. Original processing notes: Later reanalysis found approximately 80 million unique TCR beta chains, some 10 million of them shared. TCRdb's copy holds only in-frame clones and misses some; the assay was immunoSEQ multiplex PCR. For V, J and clone size, that table is used; D and trimming come from the DNA. Here the sample spans roughly 240,000 clones, around 80% being singletons. There are a few counts of this clone. Its matching antigen is unknown.

The TCR comes from a boy younger than 18 in good health and CMV-seronegative. Sequencing was carried out using PBMCs. This chain links TRBV7-8 with TRBJ2-7; tentative D call: TRBD1 (6 bases). CDR3 loop: CASRNGYREFAYEQYF. In DNA, the CDR3 is TGTGCCAGCCGTAACGGTTACAGGGAGTTTGCCTACGAGCAGTACTTC.